These T cell receptor beta chains were read from a single sample in a study of blood T cell repertoires in COVID-19. Here immunoSEQ multiplex PCR was the method, and the copy in TCRdb shows in-frame clones only, minus some. The data show approximately 140,000 clones, about 86% seen once. Sample: PBMCs or T cells enriched from blood (not recorded which). Receptors were obtained from a woman aged 45-65 years who had recovered from COVID-19. Both conserved end residues are trimmed from each CDR3. Fields, in order: V gene, J gene, clone size, CDR3 protein. The size field is filled for only some rows; it gives once, few, many or a size class.

TRBV27	TRBJ2-3	-	ASSGALLDTQY
TRBV11-2	TRBJ2-7	once	ASSPTQYEQY
TRBV30	TRBJ2-7	-	AWSVSGTGGSEQY
TRBV10-3	TRBJ2-5	once	AISRLAGGTPGETQY
TRBV7-8	TRBJ2-7	-	ASSFAGDTEQY
TRBV19	TRBJ1-1	few	ASNRPGQHKSGEAF
TRBV27	TRBJ2-5	-	ASRTSGGETQY
TRBV19	TRBJ2-2	-	ASSWLAGDRNTGELF
TRBV7-9	TRBJ1-1	once	ASSLRQVENTEAF
TRBV5-6	TRBJ1-2	-	ASSLATSPQGARGYT
TRBV5-1	TRBJ2-7	-	ASSSSGAVAYEQY
TRBV9	TRBJ1-3	-	ASSVGRVSGNTIY
TRBV12-3/TRBV12-4	TRBJ2-7	few	ASTLTGYEQY
TRBV7-9	TRBJ2-7	-	ASGTRENYEQY
TRBV7-6	TRBJ2-5	-	ASSLVSDRGRETQY
TRBV4-1	TRBJ2-2	-	ASSHTSGGTGELF
TRBV19	TRBJ1-2	-	AVRGRETNYGYT
TRBV6-1	TRBJ2-1	-	ASSAGDPAPYNEQF
TRBV3-1/TRBV3-2	TRBJ1-2	-	ASSHLST
TRBV6-2/TRBV6-3	TRBJ1-3	-	ASSAPEGSGNTIY
TRBV6-5	TRBJ2-3	-	ASSRTRGADTQY
TRBV11-2	TRBJ2-5	once	ASLGPLAGIGETQY